Below, 29 T cell receptor beta chains from the same sample are listed, as sequenced in a study of identical twins. Using its own MiXCR run on the 5' RACE reads, TCRdb lists one record per CDR3 protein. The sample lists around 960,000 distinct CDR3 sequences, over 9% occurring once. The sample was also linked to a second study, of yellow fever vaccine responses in identical twins.

Sequencing was carried out using PBMCs. These receptors all come from a woman between 18 and 30 years old in good health.

The gene calls are TRBV5-1 and TRBJ2-5, with 9 positions matching TRBD1. V lost 4 bases to trimming and J lost 6 bases; unmatched junction nucleotides: 7. CDR3 size: 14 residues. The V gene's germline CDR1 is SGHRS and CDR2 YFSETQ. Here the CDR3 reads CASSHGTGRKTQYF. In DNA, the CDR3 is TGCGCCAGCAGCCACGGGACAGGGCGAAAGACCCAGTACTTC.

J is TRBJ2-3 and V is TRBV5-6; a possible D gene is TRBD2 (6 bases). The CDR3 has 13 residues. In germline, CDR1 is SGHDT, CDR2 YYEEEE. Trimming removed 7 bases from V and 4 bases from J, with 13 bases in between. In DNA, the CDR3 is TGTGCCAGCGGCCCGGGGGTGGCAGATACGCAGTATTTT. Translating gives CASGPGVADTQYF.

This clonotype occurred a few times. The rearrangement uses TRBV2 and TRBJ2-7, with D maybe TRBD1 (5 bases). Germline V gene sequence: CDR1 SNHLY, CDR2 FYNNEI. V lost 2 bases and J lost 0, with 11 bases in between. This CDR3 has 15 amino acids. CDR3 residues: CASSENRLVSYEQYF. In DNA, the CDR3 is TGTGCCAGCAGTGAAAACAGGCTCGTCTCCTACGAGCAGTACTTC.

The gene calls are TRBV20-1 and TRBJ2-1, with 10 bases matching TRBD2. V lost 3 bases to trimming and J lost 7 bases; unmatched junction nucleotides: 3. Germline V gene sequence: CDR1 DFQATT, CDR2 SNEGSKA (reference sequence). The CDR3 has 13 amino acids. CDR3 nucleotides: TGCAGTGCTAGGAGCGGGAGGGGTAATGAGCAGTTCTTC. This encodes CSARSGRGNEQFF.

The J gene is TRBJ2-5, the V gene TRBV4-1; weak D call: TRBD2 (7 bases). The length of the CDR3 is 14 residues. V lost 4 bases to trimming and J lost 5 bases, with 14 bases between them. Germline assignment: CDR1 MGHRA and CDR2 YSYEKL. CDR3 sequence reads: CASSPRGRDETQYF. CDR3 DNA sequence: TGCGCCAGCAGCCCGAGGGGGAGGGATGAGACCCAGTACTTC.

The sample holds many counts of this clonotype. The rearrangement uses TRBV28 and TRBJ2-3; 8 bases line up with TRBD2. Trimming cost V 7 bases and J 3 bases; bases outside gene matches: 9. The CDR3 covers 15 residues. CDR1 MDHEN and CDR2 SYDVKM come from the germline V gene. The CDR3: CASMRQGGRTDTQYF. The CDR3 nucleotides are TGTGCCAGCATGAGGCAGGGCGGGAGGACAGATACGCAGTATTTT.

This clonotype was observed a few times. V and J are TRBV12-3 or TRBV12-4 and TRBJ1-1; D gene ambiguous. V lost 6 bases, J lost 9 bases, and 17 bases lay in between. The CDR3 runs 13 residues. The CDR3 sequence: CASSQPGGIKAFF. The CDR3 DNA follows: TGTGCCAGCAGCCAGCCGGGTGGGATCAAAGCTTTCTTT.

This chain uses TRBV11-2 with TRBJ1-2; 8 bases agree with TRBD1. The germline gives CDR1 SGHAT, CDR2 FQNNGV. V shed 5 bases and J 0 bases; nucleotides not matched to a gene: 2. The CDR3 totals 14 residues. Here the CDR3 reads CASSTTGANYGYTF. In DNA form, the CDR3 reads TGTGCCAGCAGCACGACAGGGGCTAACTATGGCTACACCTTC. Using reference TRBV11-2 and TRBJ1-2 for the parts outside the CDR3, the full variable domain is EAGVAQSPRYKIIEKRQSVAFWCNPISGHATLYWYQQILGQGPKLLIQFQNNGVVDDSQLPKDRFSAERLKGVDSTLKIQPAKLEDSAVYLCASSTTGANYGYTFGSGTRLTVV.

This clonotype turned up a few times. The rearrangement links TRBV29-1 to TRBJ2-1; perhaps TRBD2 as D (5 bases). Germline-derived CDR1 and CDR2 are SQVTM and ANQGSEA. CDR3 length: 12 amino acids. V lost 7 bases and J 5 bases, leaving 12 bases between the germline ends. Here the CDR3 reads CSAGDYDNEQFF. CDR3 DNA: TGCAGCGCCGGGGATTATGACAATGAGCAGTTCTTC.

This chain connects TRBV6-2 or TRBV6-3 to TRBJ2-1; TRBD2 is a possible D gene (11 bases). This CDR3 has 20 amino acids. Germline CDR1 and CDR2: MNHEY and SVGEGT. Deletions cut 5 bases from V and 8 bases from J, with 34 bases between. CDR3 in DNA: TGTGCCAGCAGTACCCTCTTGGGACAGGGGCTAGCGGGAGGCATGGATGAGCAGTTCTTC. It yields the protein CASSTLLGQGLAGGMDEQFF.

The J gene is TRBJ2-1, the V gene TRBV24-1; the match to TRBD2 covers 9 bases. After removal of 9 bases from V and 7 bases from J, the junction contained 12 bases not matched to a gene. The CDR3 runs to 15 residues. Looked up from germline, CDR1 is KGHDR and CDR2 is SFDVKD. The CDR3, as DNA: TGTGCCACCGGGGTTAGCGGGAGTGATTTGAATGAGCAGTTCTTC. This encodes CATGVSGSDLNEQFF.

This clonotype was counted between two and nine times. The rearrangement joins TRBV29-1 to TRBJ2-3, with D unclear. The CDR3 loop spans 11 amino acids. The ends were cut back, 4 bases at V and 6 bases at J, with 8 bases in the middle. CDR1 and CDR2 from the germline V gene are SQVTM and ANQGSEA. The CDR3 reads CSVAQADTQYF. CDR3 coding DNA: TGCAGCGTTGCCCAGGCGGATACGCAGTATTTT.

The genes are TRBV4-2 and TRBJ2-2, with D possibly matching TRBD2 (6 bases). Germline CDR1 LGHNA, CDR2 YNFKEQ. V shed 3 bases and J shed 3 bases, with 8 bases lying between them. This CDR3 comprises 14 residues. The CDR3 coding sequence is TGTGCCAGCAGCCAGGGGGGAGACACCGGGGAGCTGTTTTTT. Translating gives CASSQGGDTGELFF.

This clonotype has at least ten counts. The rearrangement uses TRBV12-3 or TRBV12-4 and TRBJ2-7; D unclear. The ends were cut back, 2 bases at V and 7 bases at J, with 9 bases in the middle. The CDR3 contains 12 residues. The CDR3 region is CASSLLPWEQYF. CDR3 DNA sequence: TGTGCCAGCAGTTTACTCCCTTGGGAGCAGTACTTC.

The chain combines TRBV6-5 with TRBJ1-2; perhaps TRBD1 as D (5 bases). This CDR3 region has 13 residues. The V end was cut by 2 bases, the J end by 5 bases, with 9 bases between. CDR1 is MNHEY and CDR2 is SVGAGI in the germline V gene. The CDR3 nucleotides read TGTGCCAGCAGTTACGGGGGATCTTATGGCTACACCTTC. This encodes CASSYGGSYGYTF.

This clonotype was seen a few times. The chain carries TRBV9 and TRBJ2-7, with D tentatively TRBD2 (6 bases). Trimming shortened V by 0 bases and J by 4 bases, and 20 bases separated the two germline ends. Germline CDR1 is SGDLS and CDR2 is YYNGEE. The CDR3 loop spans 17 amino acids. The CDR3 nucleotides read TGTGCCAGCAGCGTAGTGGGGACTCCCTCCTTGGGGTACGAGCAGTACTTC. Its translation: CASSVVGTPSLGYEQYF.

The chain joins TRBV29-1 to TRBJ2-2; perhaps D is TRBD1 or TRBD2 (5 bases each). The CDR3 runs to 14 residues. V shed 6 bases and J shed 4 bases, with 15 bases lying between them. Germline lookup yields CDR1 SQVTM and CDR2 ANQGSEA. The CDR3 nucleotides read TGCAGCGTCGGGACCTCGGCGGGCACCGGGGAGCTGTTTTTT. Encoded protein: CSVGTSAGTGELFF.

V usage is TRBV20-1 and J usage is TRBJ2-1; D possibly corresponds to TRBD2 (5 bases). V shed 3 bases and J shed 5 bases, with 8 bases lying between them. The CDR3 runs 12 residues. Germline V gene data show CDR1 as DFQATT and CDR2 as SNEGSKA (reference sequence). The CDR3 loop is CSASRADNEQFF. The CDR3 nucleotides read TGCAGTGCTAGTCGAGCGGACAATGAGCAGTTCTTC.

This clonotype turned up a few times. The chain uses TRBV18 and TRBJ2-7; TRBD2 matches at 11 bases. Trimming took 3 bases from V and 2 from J; bases not matched to a gene: 6. The germline CDR1 and CDR2 sequences are KGHSH and LQKENI. This CDR3 spans 16 amino acids. CDR3 nucleotide sequence: TGTGCCAGCTCACCCCAGACTAGCGGGGACCCCTACGAGCAGTACTTC. It is translated as CASSPQTSGDPYEQYF.

This clonotype appeared a few times. The chain joins TRBV7-9 to TRBJ2-2; no definite D call. With 11 bases removed from V and 1 base from J, the gap between germline ends came to 11 bases. CDR1 and CDR2 (germline): SEHNR, FQNEAQ (reference sequence). This CDR3 is built from 13 residues. CDR3 DNA: TGTGCCCTGACCCGCATGAACACCGGGGAGCTGTTTTTT. As protein: CALTRMNTGELFF.

In this sample, this clonotype turned up a few times. The chain carries TRBV10-3 and TRBJ2-1, with 7 positions matching TRBD1. V trimming: 5 bases; J trimming: 7 bases; junction bases outside the gene matches: 5. The CDR3 spans 13 residues. CDR1 ENHRY and CDR2 SYGVKD come from the germline V gene. CDR3 bases: TGTGCCATCAGTATACCACAGGGGAATGAGCAGTTCTTC. It encodes CAISIPQGNEQFF.

The table lists this clonotype with a few counts. This chain connects TRBV6-1 to TRBJ1-6; TRBD1 is a possible D gene (5 bases). V lost 8 bases, J lost 9 bases, and 14 bases lay in between. CDR3 size: 13 residues. In germline, CDR1 is MNHNS, CDR2 SASEGT. This CDR3 reads CASSSFGGSPLHF. The CDR3 coding sequence is TGTGCCAGCTCCAGTTTCGGGGGTTCACCCCTCCACTTT.

This clonotype was observed a few times. The chain uses TRBV9 and TRBJ1-2; possible D gene TRBD1, 5 bases. The germline V and J ends were trimmed by 5 bases and 8 bases, with 7 bases remaining between them. CDR3 length equals 10 residues. CDR1 SGDLS and CDR2 YYNGEE come from the germline V gene. Here the CDR3 reads CASRGEGYTF. In DNA form, the CDR3 reads TGTGCCAGCAGGGGGGAGGGCTACACCTTC.

The V gene is TRBV4-1, the J gene TRBJ2-1; 10 bases line up with TRBD2. V shed 0 bases and J 0 bases; nucleotides not matched to a gene: 5. CDR3 length equals 18 residues. Germline V CDR1 and CDR2: MGHRA, YSYEKL. CDR3 coding DNA: TGCGCCAGCAGCCAAGATTCGGCTAGCGGGAGCTCCTACAATGAGCAGTTCTTC. It translates to CASSQDSASGSSYNEQFF.

The chain is built from TRBV12-3 or TRBV12-4 and TRBJ2-5; 8 nucleotides line up with TRBD1. The CDR3 runs to 14 residues. J lost 6 bases, V lost 7 bases, and 10 bases had no gene match. CDR3 bases: TGTGCCAGCACCAGACAGGGGTCACAACAGACCCAGTACTTC. It codes for CASTRQGSQQTQYF.

This clonotype is a singleton in its sample. A much larger clone lies a single base off, so this may be a read error. The gene calls are TRBV12-3 or TRBV12-4 and TRBJ1-1; D perhaps matches TRBD1 (5 bases). V lost 3 bases and J 5 bases, leaving 7 bases between the germline ends. The CDR3 consists of 12 residues. CDR3 bases: TGTGCCAGCAGTTTCGACAGAACTGAAGCTTTCTTT. The encoded protein is CASSFDRTEAFF.

This clonotype was detected a few times. This chain joins TRBV28 and TRBJ2-6; D gene ambiguous. V was shortened by 2 bases and J by 3 bases, with 11 bases between the two germline ends. Germline values: CDR1 MDHEN, CDR2 SYDVKM. This CDR3 is 16 amino acids long. The CDR3 sequence is CASSLVAEYGANVLTF. CDR3 sequence (DNA): TGTGCCAGCAGTTTAGTTGCGGAATATGGGGCCAACGTCCTGACTTTC.

V gene TRBV20-1 combines with J gene TRBJ2-3; 12 nucleotides match TRBD2. V lost 1 base, J lost 3 bases, and 2 bases stayed unmatched. This CDR3 contains 15 residues. CDR1 is DFQATT, CDR2 SNEGSKA, per germline (reference sequence). The CDR3, as DNA: TGCAGTGCTAGAGGGACTAGCGGGAATACAGATACGCAGTATTTT. Protein sequence: CSARGTSGNTDTQYF.

This rearrangement joins TRBV9 to TRBJ2-5, with TRBD2 matching over 16 bases. Germline lookup yields CDR1 SGDLS and CDR2 YYNGEE. The V and J ends lost 0 bases and 7 bases, in that order; junction bases with no gene match: 3. The CDR3 length is 16 residues. The CDR3 nucleotides are TGTGCCAGCAGCGTAGAGGGACTAGCGGGAGGGCCGACCCAGTACTTC. It translates to CASSVEGLAGGPTQYF. The full variable domain, completed using reference TRBV9 and TRBJ2-5, is DSGVTQTPKHLITATGQRVTLRCSPRSGDLSVYWYQQSLDQGLQFLIQYYNGEERAKGNILERFSAQQFPDLHSELNLSSLELGDSALYFCASSVEGLAGGPTQYFGPGTRLLVL.